Sequencing of this T cell receptor (beta chain) was carried out in a study of response to subunit inactivated influenza vaccine (dated by TCRdb to 2017 to 2018). About the study as a whole: The study used deep quantitative T cell receptor repertoire profiling to track responses to a trivalent subunit inactivated influenza vaccine. What the authors observed across the whole study: The authors proposed that each seasonal influenza vaccination may bring in only a limited number of new T cells.

Its CDR3 holds 12 amino acids, cysteine through phenylalanine. The sequence is cut down to CDR3 DNA, 36 bases in frame from base 1. A distance of 6 bases separates the germline ends of V and J, which lose 2 bases and 1 base respectively. The germline V gene yields SQVTM for CDR1 and ANQGSEA for CDR2. This clonotype was observed a handful of times. Its antigen specificity is not known. No much larger clonotype is one base removed from it; base qualities were not supplied. Library prep was done by RT-PCR. The reads were generated on an Illumina HiSeq 2500. TCRdb applied fastp at Q25 and MiXCR to the public reads, then kept only in-frame beta chains. One record per CDR3 amino acid sequence lists the most common genes and DNA. This sample holds 490,000 or so distinct CDR3 sequences; 7.6% were observed only once. Jointly, the top ten make up 10% to 15% of the sample.

The sample was PBMCs from blood, taken 23 months after vaccination. The source of this sequence is a man aged 50 to 75 who received an inactivated influenza vaccine. Donor details come from another sample of the same person, matched by shared clones. The sequence is built from TRBV29-1 and TRBJ2-7; the D gene is possibly TRBD2, with 5 bases matching. The CDR3 has the sequence CSVESGSYEQYF. In nucleotide form, the sequence is TGCAGCGTTGAATCGGGGTCCTACGAGCAGTACTTC.